Below, 30 T cell receptor beta chains from the same sample are listed, as sequenced in a study of metastatic and nonmetastatic thyroid tumors. Thyroid surgery was preceded by no treatment in any patient. Via MiXCR, TCRdb re-called the PCR reads. Seen here are 21,000 or so clones, roughly 18% observed once, and the top ten hold under 25%. Material for sequencing was blood. Every receptor here comes from a male donor with papillary thyroid cancer or a benign thyroid nodule (not recorded which). Some clones in this sample may be carry-over from other donors' samples.

This clone was seen repeatedly, ten times or more. This chain joins TRBV11-1 and TRBJ2-1; no clear D gene. Germline CDR1 is SGHAT and CDR2 is FQDESV (reference sequence). The V end was cut by 4 bases, the J end by 7 bases, with 8 bases between. The CDR3 is 12 amino acids. CDR3 nucleotide sequence: TGTGCCAGCAGCTCCTTTCCAAATGAGCAGTTCTTC. Protein sequence: CASSSFPNEQFF.

Comment on this clone: Within the sample, other DNA sequences also encode this same CDR3. The V gene is TRBV7-2, the J gene TRBJ2-3; D not resolved. Germline V gene lookup returns CDR1 SGHTA and CDR2 FQGNSA. This CDR3 region has 13 residues. Trimming removed 3 bases from V and 4 bases from J, with 8 bases in between. The CDR3 sequence: CASSLAGSDTQYF. The CDR3 DNA reads as TGTGCCAGCAGCTTGGCCGGGTCAGATACGCAGTATTTT.

By share, this clone ranks as medium-sized. V usage is TRBV7-3 and J usage is TRBJ2-7, with 14 bases matching TRBD2. J gave up 5 bases and V 5 bases, and 5 bases lay outside the gene matches. The CDR3 is 15 amino acids. In germline, CDR1 is SGHTA, CDR2 FQGTGA. The CDR3, as DNA: TGTGCCAGCAGCGCGACGGGACTAGCGGGGGACGAGCAGTACTTC. This gives the protein CASSATGLAGDEQYF.

Concerning this clone itself: The junction departs from the called germline gene at one end, perhaps through a read error. The chain uses TRBV11-2 and TRBJ2-2; TRBD2 agrees at 7 bases. CDR3 size: 16 residues. CDR1 SGHAT and CDR2 FQNNGV come from the germline V gene. CDR3 DNA: TGTGCCAGCAGTTCCGTCGGCGGGAGAGTCACCGGGGAGCTGCTTTTT. It codes for CASSSVGGRVTGELLF.

Points on this clone: A junction end diverges from the germline sequence, so it may reflect a read error. The V gene is TRBV14, the J gene TRBJ2-1; 9 bases are shared with TRBD2. Germline V gene sequence: CDR1 SGHDN, CDR2 FVKESK. The CDR3 loop spans 20 amino acids. In DNA, the CDR3 is TGTGCCAGCATCCAAGTGCAGACTAGCGGTCGTTGGGGCTCCTACAATGAGCAGTTCTTC. Protein: CASIQVQTSGRWGSYNEQFF. Full variable domain (missing parts from reference TRBV14 and TRBJ2-1): EAGVTQFPSHSVIEKGQTVTLRCDPISGHDNLYWYRRVMGKEIKFLLHFVKESKQDESGMPNNRFLAERTGGTYSTLKVQPAELEDSGVYFCASIQVQTSGRWGSYNEQFFGPGTRLTVL.

This clone was observed many times. V gene TRBV18 combines with J gene TRBJ1-1, with D possibly being TRBD1 (5 bases). The CDR3 is 14 residues long. The germline V gene has CDR1 KGHSH and CDR2 LQKENI. The germline V and J ends were trimmed by 5 bases and 11 bases, with 21 bases remaining between them. The CDR3 nucleotides read TGTGCCAGCTCATCCTCGACAGAGGGGCAAGACGCTTTCTTT. It yields the protein CASSSSTEGQDAFF.

The chain carries TRBV4-2 and TRBJ1-4; TRBD1 matches 7 bases. Germline V CDR1 and CDR2: LGHNA, YNFKEQ. The V segment lost 4 bases and the J segment 8 bases; nucleotides outside the gene matches: 7. The CDR3 spans 14 residues. The CDR3 region is CASSPTGVGEKLFF. Written as DNA, the CDR3 is TGTGCCAGCAGCCCAACAGGGGTGGGGGAAAAACTGTTTTTT.

In this sample, this clone turned up many times. This CDR3 is CASSPGTEGSYGYTF. The CDR3 nucleotides are TGTGCCAGCAGTCCCGGGACAGAAGGGAGCTATGGCTACACCTTC. The chain employs TRBV28 and TRBJ1-2, with 7 nucleotides matching TRBD1. Germline CDR1 and CDR2: MDHEN and SYDVKM. V lost 5 bases and J lost 4; bases outside the gene matches: 10. This CDR3 has 15 residues.

The chain's CDR3 is CASSPNPAGTGSYGYTF. Here the CDR3 DNA reads TGTGCCAGCTCACCGAATCCTGCTGGGACAGGGAGCTATGGCTACACCTTC. The chain is built from TRBV18 and TRBJ1-2; TRBD1 matches 9 bases. Germline V CDR1 and CDR2: KGHSH, LQKENI. This CDR3 region has 17 residues. The trim removed 3 bases at V and 4 bases at J, leaving 12 bases unmatched. Variable domain in full (rest from reference TRBV18 and TRBJ1-2): NAGVMQNPRHLVRRRGQEARLRCSPMKGHSHVYWYRQLPEEGLKFMVYLQKENIIDESGMPKERFSAEFPKEGPSILRIQQVVRGDSAAYFCASSPNPAGTGSYGYTFGSGTRLTVV.

This clone came up many times. Written as DNA, the CDR3 is TGCGCCAGCAGCTTAGGGACTAGCGGGAGGTTTCAAGAGACCCAGTACTTC. This sequence encodes CASSLGTSGRFQETQYF. This chain joins TRBV5-1 and TRBJ2-5, with 15 bases aligning to TRBD2. This CDR3 comprises 17 residues. The junction had 4 bases not matched to a gene; V was cut back by 2 bases and J by 2 bases. Per germline, CDR1 SGHRS and CDR2 YFSETQ.

In its sample, this clone was seen many times. V is TRBV7-2 and J is TRBJ2-1; the D is unclear. CDR1 SGHTA and CDR2 FQGNSA come from the germline V gene. CDR3 size: 10 residues. CDR3 sequence: CATGGNEQFF. As DNA, the CDR3 is TGTGCTACGGGTGGCAATGAGCAGTTCTTC.

This clone showed up just a few times. With a much larger clone just one base away, this may be a read error. The CDR3 spells CASSCGGETQYF. CDR3 nucleotide sequence: TGTGCCAGCAGCTGTGGGGGGGAGACCCAGTACTTC. The gene calls are TRBV7-9 and TRBJ2-5; D perhaps matches TRBD2 (6 bases). The CDR3 has 12 amino acids. Trimming removed 4 bases at V and 5 bases at J, with 8 bases between. The germline V gene encodes CDR1 SEHNR and CDR2 FQNEAQ (reference sequence).

Remarks on this clone: The junction does not match germline at one end; this may be a read error. The V and J genes are TRBV20-1 and TRBJ2-5, with unresolved D. There are 14 residues in the CDR3. In germline, CDR1 is DFQATT, CDR2 SNEGSKA (reference sequence). The CDR3 region has the DNA TGCAGTGCTAGGAGGCAGCAGTTACAAGATACCCAGTACTTC. This codes for CSARRQQLQDTQYF.

This clone was counted ten times or more. Other DNA sequences of this sample code for an identical CDR3. The rearrangement joins TRBV5-4 to TRBJ1-2, with TRBD1 identical over 8 bases. The CDR3 runs to 15 residues. The trim removed 4 bases at V and 0 bases at J, leaving 5 bases unmatched. Germline values: CDR1 SGHNT, CDR2 YYREEE (reference sequence). The CDR3 DNA reads TGTGCCAGCAGCCCCCAGGGGGCAGCTAACTATGGCTACACCTTC. The encoded protein is CASSPQGAANYGYTF.

There are many counts of this clone. The V call is TRBV6-4, the J call TRBJ2-5; D remains ambiguous. CDR3 length: 10 amino acids. The V gene's germline CDR1 is MRHNA and CDR2 SNTAGT. V was trimmed by 6 bases and J by 5 bases, leaving 4 bases between them. In DNA, the CDR3 is TGTGCCAGCAGGGACGAGACCCAGTACTTC. Translation: CASRDETQYF.

This clone was picked up many times. J is TRBJ2-7 and V is TRBV28, with TRBD2 matching 8 bases. J lost 5 bases, V lost 6 bases, and 9 bases had no gene match. Germline assignment: CDR1 MDHEN and CDR2 SYDVKM. CDR3 length equals 14 residues. The CDR3 bases are TGTGCCAGCAGGCATGTAGCGGGGTTAGACGAGCAGTACTTC. Protein sequence: CASRHVAGLDEQYF.

This clone was seen ten or more times. The rearrangement links TRBV12-3 or TRBV12-4 to TRBJ2-2, with D uncertain. Trimming took 3 bases from V and 6 from J, leaving 2 bases between them. The CDR3 contains 11 residues. CDR3 nucleotide sequence: TGTGCCAGCAGTTTCCCCGGGGAGCTGTTTTTT. It codes for CASSFPGELFF.

This clone has at least ten counts. The chain employs TRBV20-1 and TRBJ2-3; TRBD2 agrees at 7 bases. After removal of 0 bases from V and 5 bases from J, the junction contained 5 bases not matched to a gene. Germline V lookup: CDR1 DFQATT, CDR2 SNEGSKA (reference sequence). The CDR3 runs 14 residues. The chain's CDR3 is CSARDPGGGDTQYF. CDR3 coding DNA: TGCAGTGCTAGAGATCCGGGGGGTGGAGATACGCAGTATTTT.

V gene TRBV27 combines with J gene TRBJ1-5; the match to TRBD1 covers 8 bases. Looked up from germline, CDR1 is MNHEY and CDR2 is SMNVEV (reference sequence). The CDR3 has 14 amino acids. The J segment lost 7 bases and the V segment lost 6 bases, leaving 8 bases of the junction unmatched. CDR3 in amino acids: CASRRQGLEQPQHF. In DNA form, the CDR3 reads TGTGCCAGCAGAAGACAGGGGCTGGAACAGCCCCAGCATTTT.

The V call is TRBV6-1, the J call TRBJ1-5; no clear D gene. V gave up 3 bases and J gave up 0 bases, with 3 bases separating them. The CDR3 sequence is 13 residues long. CDR1 is MNHNS, CDR2 SASEGT, per germline. The CDR3 sequence is CASSDSSNQPQHF. The CDR3 DNA sequence: TGTGCCAGCAGTGACTCTAGCAATCAGCCCCAGCATTTT.

This clone was counted ten times or more. V gene TRBV28 combines with J gene TRBJ2-1; D may match TRBD1 or TRBD2 (5 bases each). Germline V lookup: CDR1 MDHEN, CDR2 SYDVKM. The CDR3 is 13 amino acids. Trimming cost V 6 bases and J 9 bases, with 15 bases left between them. The CDR3 is CASRPGAQPEQFF. The CDR3 DNA reads as TGTGCCAGCAGACCCGGGGCCCAGCCTGAGCAGTTCTTC.

In its sample, this clone was seen many times. The chain employs TRBV29-1 and TRBJ1-1; TRBD1 might be the D (6 bases). The V gene lost 7 bases and the J gene lost 3 bases, with 18 bases spanning the gap. Per the germline V gene, CDR1 is SQVTM and CDR2 is ANQGSEA. CDR3 length: 14 amino acids. The CDR3 bases are TGCAGCGGCACAGGGAATGCCCAGTACACTGAAGCTTTCTTT. This gives the protein CSGTGNAQYTEAFF.

This clone was observed many times. V gene TRBV19 combines with J gene TRBJ1-1, with 11 bases that match TRBD1. V shed 4 bases and J 3 bases; nucleotides not matched to a gene: 7. CDR3 length: 16 residues. Looked up from germline, CDR1 is LNHDA and CDR2 is SQIVND (reference sequence). CDR3 bases: TGTGCCAGTAGTAAAGGACAGGGGGCGGTGGACACTGAAGCTTTCTTT. Amino acid sequence: CASSKGQGAVDTEAFF.

This clone was observed a handful of times. This chain joins TRBV12-3 or TRBV12-4 and TRBJ2-1; D gene unclear. The V and J ends lost 1 base and 7 bases respectively, with 8 bases between them. The CDR3 totals 13 residues. The CDR3 reads CASSLGLRNEQFF. The CDR3 DNA sequence: TGTGCCAGCAGTTTAGGTTTGAGAAATGAGCAGTTCTTC.

This clone was observed at least ten times. The J gene is TRBJ2-3, the V gene TRBV6-6; D gene ambiguous. This CDR3 has 14 residues. Germline assignment: CDR1 MNHNY and CDR2 SVGAGI (reference sequence). The ends were cut back, 0 bases at V and 1 base at J, with 5 bases in the middle. CDR3 amino acids: CASSYSEGTDTQYF. The CDR3 nucleotides are TGTGCCAGCAGTTACTCCGAAGGCACAGATACGCAGTATTTT.

This clone has a count of ten or more. Other DNA sequences of this sample code for an identical CDR3. The V and J genes are TRBV18 and TRBJ2-6; D gene unclear. V gave up 3 bases and J gave up 0 bases, with 6 bases separating them. The V gene's germline CDR1 is KGHSH and CDR2 LQKENI. The CDR3 extends over 15 amino acids. The CDR3 loop is CASSPFSSGANVLTF. The CDR3 DNA reads TGTGCCAGCTCACCCTTCAGCTCTGGGGCCAACGTCCTGACTTTC.

At least ten counts were recorded for this clone. V and J are TRBV10-3 and TRBJ2-3; D is perhaps TRBD2 (6 bases). CDR1 is ENHRY and CDR2 is SYGVKD in the germline V gene. The ends were cut back, 0 bases at V and 3 bases at J, with 10 bases in the middle. This CDR3 is 15 amino acids long. The CDR3 loop is CAISESGGTTDTQYF. The DNA of the CDR3 is TGTGCCATCAGTGAGTCGGGGGGTACAACAGATACGCAGTATTTT.

This clone was counted a single time. The CDR3 loop reads CASSFRSGAGYNEQFF. The CDR3 DNA reads TGTGCCAGCAGCTTTAGGTCAGGGGCCGGCTACAATGAGCAGTTCTTC. The chain is built from TRBV11-2 and TRBJ2-1; D may be TRBD1 (6 bases). Deletions cut 3 bases from V and 3 bases from J, with 15 bases between. The germline V gene has CDR1 SGHAT and CDR2 FQNNGV. The CDR3 has 16 residues.

The chain combines TRBV5-4 with TRBJ1-5; D gene ambiguous. The CDR3 covers 15 residues. Germline V CDR1 and CDR2: SGHNT, YYREEE (reference sequence). The CDR3 protein is CGPSLSPTGDQPQHF. The CDR3, as DNA: TGTGGCCCGAGCTTAAGCCCGACGGGAGATCAGCCCCAGCATTTT.

This clone was counted at least ten times. This sequence joins TRBV4-1 and TRBJ1-5; 9 bases are a match to TRBD1. The germline V gene encodes CDR1 MGHRA and CDR2 YSYEKL. The CDR3 runs 16 residues. V lost 0 bases to trimming and J lost 7 bases; unmatched junction nucleotides: 7. DNA for the CDR3: TGCGCCAGCAGCCAAGAGGACAGGGGTTTTGTGCAGCCCCAGCATTTT. Its translation is CASSQEDRGFVQPQHF.